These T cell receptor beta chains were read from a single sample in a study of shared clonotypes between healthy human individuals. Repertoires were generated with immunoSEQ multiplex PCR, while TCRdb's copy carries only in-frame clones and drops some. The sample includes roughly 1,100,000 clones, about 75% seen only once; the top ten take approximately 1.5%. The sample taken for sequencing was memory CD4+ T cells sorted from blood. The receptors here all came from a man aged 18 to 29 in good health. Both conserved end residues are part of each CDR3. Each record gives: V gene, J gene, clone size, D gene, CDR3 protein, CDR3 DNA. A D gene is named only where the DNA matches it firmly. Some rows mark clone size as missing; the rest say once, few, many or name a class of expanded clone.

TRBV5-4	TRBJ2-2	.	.	CASSLAWNTGELFF	TGTGCCAGCAGCTTGGCTTGGAACACCGGGGAGCTGTTTTTT
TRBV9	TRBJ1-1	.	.	CASSVAGAAYTEAFF	TGTGCCAGCAGCGTAGCTGGGGCGGCCTACACTGAAGCTTTCTTT
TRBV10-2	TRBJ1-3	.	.	CASSGGYSGNTIYF	TGCGCCAGCAGTGGGGGGTATTCTGGAAACACCATATATTTT
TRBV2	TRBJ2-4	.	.	CASRQGRDIQYF	TGTGCCAGCAGACAGGGTAGAGACATTCAGTACTTC
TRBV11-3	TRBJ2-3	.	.	CASSQGTSGIDTQYF	TGTGCCAGCAGCCAGGGGACAAGCGGCATAGATACGCAGTATTTT
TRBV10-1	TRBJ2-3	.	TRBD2	CANPSGGPDTQYF	TGCGCCAACCCTAGCGGGGGTCCCGATACGCAGTATTTT
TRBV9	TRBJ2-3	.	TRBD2	CASSVDIGGSATDTQYF	TGTGCCAGCAGCGTAGATATAGGCGGGAGTGCGACAGATACGCAGTATTTT
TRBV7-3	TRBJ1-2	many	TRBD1	CASSFPGQGRNGYTF	TGTGCCAGCAGCTTCCCGGGACAGGGACGCAACGGCTACACCTTC
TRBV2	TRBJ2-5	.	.	CASSPPIRGRPQETQYF	TGTGCCAGCAGCCCTCCGATCCGGGGGAGGCCGCAAGAGACCCAGTACTTC
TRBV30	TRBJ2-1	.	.	CAWSDGFDNEQFF	TGTGCCTGGAGTGACGGGTTCGACAATGAGCAGTTCTTC
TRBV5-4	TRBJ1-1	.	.	CASSSLGNTEAFF	TGTGCCAGCAGCTCCCTGGGGAACACTGAAGCTTTCTTT
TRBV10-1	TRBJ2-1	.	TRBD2	CASSVSGSSEQFF	TGCGCCAGCAGTGTTAGCGGGAGCTCTGAGCAGTTCTTC
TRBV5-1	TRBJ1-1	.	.	CASRKQDGNTEAFF	TGCGCCAGCAGAAAACAGGATGGGAACACTGAAGCTTTCTTT
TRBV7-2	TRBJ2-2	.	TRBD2	CASSLAGGSGELFF	TGTGCCAGCAGCCTAGCGGGGGGTTCCGGGGAGCTGTTTTTT
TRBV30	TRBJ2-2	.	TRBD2	CAWSRLAGATGELFF	TGTGCCTGGAGTCGGCTAGCGGGGGCAACCGGGGAGCTGTTTTTT
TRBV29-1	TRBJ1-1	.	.	CSGTGHLNTEAFF	TGCAGCGGAACGGGACACCTGAACACTGAAGCTTTCTTT
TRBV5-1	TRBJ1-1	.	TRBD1	CASRGDRGENTEAFF	TGCGCCAGCAGGGGGGACAGGGGCGAGAACACTGAAGCTTTCTTT
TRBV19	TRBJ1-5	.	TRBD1	CASSRTGTGGTLVNQPQHF	TGTGCCAGTAGTAGAACCGGGACAGGGGGCACCCTTGTCAATCAGCCCCAGCATTTT
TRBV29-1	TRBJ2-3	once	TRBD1	CSVRAGGADTQYF	TGCAGCGTTAGGGCAGGGGGCGCAGATACGCAGTATTTT
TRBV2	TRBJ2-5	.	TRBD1	CASSRPGQSQETQYF	TGTGCCAGCAGTCGTCCGGGACAGAGCCAAGAGACCCAGTACTTC
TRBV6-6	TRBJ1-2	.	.	CASSHNYGYTF	TGTGCCAGCAGCCATAACTATGGCTACACCTTC
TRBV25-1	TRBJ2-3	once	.	CASSETRNTDTQYF	TGTGCCAGCAGTGAGACTAGGAACACGGATACGCAGTATTTT
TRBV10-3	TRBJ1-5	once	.	CAIRDSNNQPQHF	TGTGCCATCAGGGACAGCAACAATCAGCCCCAGCATTTT
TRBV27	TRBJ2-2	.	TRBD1	CASSLIRNRGRTGELFF	TGTGCCAGCAGTTTAATCCGAAACAGGGGGCGCACCGGGGAGCTGTTTTTT
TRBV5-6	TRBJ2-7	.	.	CASSLQRAYEQYF	TGTGCCAGCAGCTTGCAGAGGGCCTACGAGCAGTACTTC
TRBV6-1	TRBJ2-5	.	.	CAAGQSQETQYF	TGTGCCGCCGGACAGTCGCAAGAGACCCAGTACTTC
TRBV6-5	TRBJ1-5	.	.	CASSSLTVPNQPQHF	TGTGCCAGCAGTTCCCTGACAGTTCCCAATCAGCCCCAGCATTTT
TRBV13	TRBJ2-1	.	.	CAGASQGSRVDEQFF	TGTGCCGGAGCCTCTCAGGGTTCAAGGGTCGATGAGCAGTTCTTC
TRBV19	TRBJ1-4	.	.	CATKEGDTNEKLFF	TGTGCCACGAAAGAGGGTGACACTAATGAAAAACTGTTTTTT
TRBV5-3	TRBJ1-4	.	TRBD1	CARSLVTGDNEKLFF	TGTGCCAGAAGCTTGGTCACAGGGGATAATGAAAAACTGTTTTTT
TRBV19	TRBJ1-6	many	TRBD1	CASSMTGMTYNSPLHF	TGTGCCAGTAGTATGACAGGGATGACCTATAATTCACCCCTCCACTTT
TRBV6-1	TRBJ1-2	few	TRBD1	CASSGRDRYGYTF	TGTGCCAGCAGTGGCCGGGACAGATATGGCTACACCTTC
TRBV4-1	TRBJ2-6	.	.	CASSEGTDYSGANVLTF	TGCGCCAGCAGCGAAGGGACCGATTATTCTGGGGCCAACGTCCTGACTTTC
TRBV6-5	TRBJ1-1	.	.	CASSYGGITEAFF	TGTGCCAGCAGTTACGGGGGAATCACTGAAGCTTTCTTT
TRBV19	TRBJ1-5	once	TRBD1	CASSQDRGRNQPQHF	TGTGCCAGTAGTCAAGACAGGGGGCGTAATCAGCCCCAGCATTTT
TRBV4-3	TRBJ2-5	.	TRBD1	CASSQNQGATETQYF	TGCGCCAGCAGCCAAAATCAGGGGGCTACGGAGACCCAGTACTTC
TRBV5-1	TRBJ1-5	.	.	CASSPDNSNQPQHF	TGCGCCAGCAGCCCCGACAATAGCAATCAGCCCCAGCATTTT
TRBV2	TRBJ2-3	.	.	CASSFSNTDTQYF	TGTGCCAGCAGTTTTAGTAACACAGATACGCAGTATTTT
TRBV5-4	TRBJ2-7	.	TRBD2	CASSTSGRASEQYF	TGTGCCAGCAGTACTAGCGGGAGGGCCTCCGAGCAGTACTTC
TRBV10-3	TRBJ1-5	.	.	CAIARTGEGNQPQHF	TGTGCCATCGCACGAACAGGTGAAGGGAATCAGCCCCAGCATTTT
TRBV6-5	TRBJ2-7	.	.	CATSGTYEQYF	TGTGCCACTTCTGGAACCTACGAGCAGTACTTC
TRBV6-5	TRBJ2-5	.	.	CASSFGEETQYF	TGTGCCAGCAGTTTTGGGGAAGAGACCCAGTACTTC
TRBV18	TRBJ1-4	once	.	CASSPGAENEKLFF	TGTGCCAGCTCACCAGGGGCAGAAAATGAAAAACTGTTTTTT
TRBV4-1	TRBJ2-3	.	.	CASSQSPAAGTQYF	TGCGCCAGCAGCCAAAGCCCCGCGGCAGGAACGCAGTATTTT
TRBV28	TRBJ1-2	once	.	CASSPEAYGYTF	TGTGCCAGCAGCCCGGAGGCCTATGGCTACACCTTC
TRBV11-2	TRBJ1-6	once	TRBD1	CASSTGAEHNSPLHF	TGTGCCAGCAGCACAGGGGCAGAACACAATTCACCCCTCCACTTT
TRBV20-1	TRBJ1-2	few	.	CSAREFEGYTF	TGCAGTGCTCGCGAATTTGAGGGCTACACCTTC
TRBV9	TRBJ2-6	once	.	CASSPTEGFGANVLTF	TGTGCCAGCAGCCCTACAGAGGGTTTTGGGGCCAACGTCCTGACTTTC
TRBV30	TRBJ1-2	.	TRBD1	CAWSVTRIQGARGYTF	TGTGCCTGGAGTGTCACAAGGATACAGGGGGCGAGAGGCTACACCTTC
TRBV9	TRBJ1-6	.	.	CASSTSTEKGSPLHF	TGTGCCAGCAGCACCTCGACAGAGAAGGGTTCACCCCTCCACTTT